A selection of T cell receptor beta chains follows, all from one sample in a study of CDR3 diversity in severe acne. TCRdb reprocessed the PCR reads via MiXCR and lists one record per CDR3 protein. Of about 76,000 distinct CDR3 sequences in the sample, around 50% were seen once. The sample comprised blood. Receptors originate from a male donor in good health, without acne. Each CDR3 is given with its conserved first and last residue. The D gene is left open where the match is weak. Expanded clones get a size class; other rows say once, few or many, or leave the size out.

cdr3_nt	cdr3_aa	clone_size	v_call	j_call	d_call
TGTGCCAGCAGTGAGAGGAGACGAACAGGTAATCAGCCCCAGCATTTT	CASSERRRTGNQPQHF	-	TRBV25-1	TRBJ1-5	-
TGTGCCAGCACCACCAGCAGCGGGACAGGGGATCAGCCCCAGCATTTT	CASTTSSGTGDQPQHF	-	TRBV12-3/TRBV12-4	TRBJ1-5	TRBD1
TGTGCCAGCAGTTACCCGGGACAGGGCAACTATGGCTACACCTTC	CASSYPGQGNYGYTF	-	TRBV6-5	TRBJ1-2	TRBD1
TGTGCCAGCTCACCGGGGGGATTCGGGGAGCTGTTTTTT	CASSPGGFGELFF	-	TRBV7-9	TRBJ2-2	TRBD2
TGTGCCACCCAAGGACCAGCATACGAGCAGTACTTC	CATQGPAYEQYF	-	TRBV24-1	TRBJ2-7	-
TGTGCCAGCAGCCGAGGGACAGGGCATAATCAGCCCCAGCATTTT	CASSRGTGHNQPQHF	-	TRBV3-1	TRBJ1-5	TRBD1
TGTGCCAGCAGCGTAGGGGGGGGCGTCGGAGATACGCAGTATTTT	CASSVGGGVGDTQYF	-	TRBV7-9	TRBJ2-3	-
TGTGCCAGCAGTTTTTTCAGGGGAATGAACACTGAAGCTTTCTTT	CASSFFRGMNTEAFF	many	TRBV7-2	TRBJ1-1	-
TGTGCCACCGCACTCACCGGGACAGGGGGTAGAGAGCAGTACTTC	CATALTGTGGREQYF	many	TRBV25-1	TRBJ2-7	TRBD1
TGCGCCAGCAGCTGGACTAGCGGGAGCTCTGGGGCCAACGTCCTGACTTTC	CASSWTSGSSGANVLTF	-	TRBV5-1	TRBJ2-6	TRBD2
TGCGCCAGCAGCCAACCCAGGGTTAATAATTCACCCCTCCACTTT	CASSQPRVNNSPLHF	few	TRBV7-3	TRBJ1-6	-
TGCGCCAGCAGCTCAAGACAGGGGGCTAACTATGGCTACACCTTC	CASSSRQGANYGYTF	-	TRBV5-1	TRBJ1-2	TRBD1
TGTGCCAGGAGCACCTGGACAGGGGATGGCACCGGGGAGCTGTTTTTT	CARSTWTGDGTGELFF	-	TRBV4-2	TRBJ2-2	TRBD1
TGTGCCAGCAGCTTATGGTCCACAGATACGCAGTATTTT	CASSLWSTDTQYF	many	TRBV7-3	TRBJ2-3	-
TGTGCCAGCAACGTGGACCCTTACGGGCAGTACTTC	CASNVDPYGQYF	-	TRBV11-2	TRBJ2-7	-
TGTGCCAGCAGGACGGGACAGGGGGTCGACTACACCTTC	CASRTGQGVDYTF	-	TRBV7-9	TRBJ1-2	TRBD1
TGTGCCAGCAGTGAAGCAGGAGGGTACAATCAGCCCCAGTACTTC	CASSEAGGYNQPQYF	-	TRBV2	TRBJ2-5	-
TGTGCCAGCAGCTCCCACAGGGGAAAGGAAGAGACCCAGTACTTC	CASSSHRGKEETQYF	-	TRBV7-2	TRBJ2-5	TRBD1
TGTGCCAGCAGTGAATCGACGGCGGGGGGCTACGAGCAGTACTTC	CASSESTAGGYEQYF	-	TRBV6-1	TRBJ2-7	TRBD2
TGTGCCAGCAGCTTAGAGACAGGTCACGAGCAGTACTTC	CASSLETGHEQYF	medium-sized	TRBV7-2	TRBJ2-7	-
TGTGCCACCGCAGATAGCAATCAGCCCCAGCATTTT	CATADSNQPQHF	medium-sized	TRBV24-1	TRBJ1-5	-
TGTGCCAGCAGTGAAAATCTAATCCCAGATACGCAGTATTTT	CASSENLIPDTQYF	many	TRBV2	TRBJ2-3	-
TGTGCCAGCAGCTTAGCGGGACAGATCTACGAGCAGTACTTC	CASSLAGQIYEQYF	many	TRBV7-9	TRBJ2-7	TRBD1
TGCGCCAGCAGCGGACAGGGGGAAGTCCTCCACTTT	CASSGQGEVLHF	medium-sized	TRBV4-1	TRBJ1-6	TRBD1
TGCGCCAGCAGGGAGATCTCTAGCACAGATACGCAGTATTTT	CASREISSTDTQYF	-	TRBV5-1	TRBJ2-3	-
TGTGCCAGCAAAGAACGGGAGGGATTCTACGAGCAGTGCTTC	CASKEREGFYEQCF	-	TRBV2	TRBJ2-7	TRBD2
TGTGCCAGCGGACTAGCGGGGGGCCCGGATACGCAGTATTTT	CASGLAGGPDTQYF	many	TRBV12-3/TRBV12-4	TRBJ2-3	TRBD2
TGCGCCAGCAGCTTGGCCCGTGGGCGGGACCCCTACGAGCAGTACTTC	CASSLARGRDPYEQYF	-	TRBV5-1	TRBJ2-7	-
TGTGCCAGCAGTTTCTGGCGGGAAAGCGACGAGCAGTACTTC	CASSFWRESDEQYF	-	TRBV6-5	TRBJ2-7	-
TGTGCCAGCTCACCGCAGGGTGGAACTAATGAAAAACTGTTTTTT	CASSPQGGTNEKLFF	-	TRBV18	TRBJ1-4	-
TGTGCCAGCAGTGGAGAGGGACTAGTTTCCTACGAGCAGTACTTC	CASSGEGLVSYEQYF	once	TRBV6-1	TRBJ2-7	TRBD2
TGCAGTGCTACCCTGGGGGGGCTCTTCATAGATGAGCAGTATTTT	CSATLGGLFIDEQYF	once	TRBV20-1	TRBJ2-3	-
TGTGCCAGCAGCCCCGGGACAGGGGGCGAAGAGACCCAGTACTTC	CASSPGTGGEETQYF	few	TRBV7-3	TRBJ2-5	TRBD1
TGTGCCACCAGCAGTGAGCCTGCTGAAGCTTTCTTT	CATSSEPAEAFF	medium-sized	TRBV15	TRBJ1-1	-
TGTGCCAGCAGCTTAGCCGACAGGCCATACACCTTC	CASSLADRPYTF	-	TRBV7-9	TRBJ1-2	-
TGCAGTGCTAGCCCCAGTAAGGGGCGGACTGAAGCTTTCTTT	CSASPSKGRTEAFF	-	TRBV20-1	TRBJ1-1	-
TGTGCCAGCAGTGGCGGGAGCACAGATACGCAGTATTTT	CASSGGSTDTQYF	many	TRBV6-4	TRBJ2-3	-
TGTGCCAGCAGTGAAGGGCGAGGGCCATGGAATGAAAAACTGTTTTTT	CASSEGRGPWNEKLFF	-	TRBV2	TRBJ1-4	-
-	CASSFYICSFQSWMGDGYTF	-	TRBV6-1	TRBJ1-2	-
TGCGCCAGCAGTGAGTCCTTGGGGTCTAACTATGGCTACACCTTC	CASSESLGSNYGYTF	-	TRBV10-2	TRBJ1-2	-
TGTGCCAGCAGCTTCGGGACAGGGAGGAATCAGCCCCAGCATTTT	CASSFGTGRNQPQHF	many	TRBV7-9	TRBJ1-5	TRBD1
TGTGCCAGCAGGACTAGCGGGAGGTCCGAGCAGTACTTC	CASRTSGRSEQYF	few	TRBV6-1	TRBJ2-7	TRBD2
TGCAGTGCTCCCATGACAGGGTTTAATGAAAAACTGTTTTTT	CSAPMTGFNEKLFF	-	TRBV20-1	TRBJ1-4	TRBD1
TGTGCCAGTAGTAAGGACAGGGTCGGAACCGGGGAGCTGTTTTTT	CASSKDRVGTGELFF	-	TRBV19	TRBJ2-2	TRBD1
TGTGCCAGCAGTTACCACCGGACAGGGAAAGGGGAGACCCAGTACTTC	CASSYHRTGKGETQYF	many	TRBV6-5	TRBJ2-5	TRBD1
TGTGCCAGCAGCCAACCTAGGGCCAGGGACAGGGGGTCGCAAGAGACCCAGTACTTC	CASSQPRARDRGSQETQYF	many	TRBV7-9	TRBJ2-5	TRBD1
TGCAGTGCTTTGACTAGCGGGGGGAACAATGAGCAGTTCTTC	CSALTSGGNNEQFF	-	TRBV20-1	TRBJ2-1	TRBD2
TGTGCCAGCAGCCGGGACGGAACGCGGGGCTACACCTTC	CASSRDGTRGYTF	-	TRBV9	TRBJ1-2	-
TGTGCCAGCAGCGAGCTAGCGGGGGGGTTCAGCTCCTACGAGCAGTACTTC	CASSELAGGFSSYEQYF	-	TRBV9	TRBJ2-7	TRBD2
TGTGCCAGCAGTGGTTCTAGGGGTGCTGGGGCCAACGTCCTGACTTTC	CASSGSRGAGANVLTF	-	TRBV2	TRBJ2-6	-
TGCGCCAGCAGCGCCATTCCCAGGAACACTGAAGCTTTCTTT	CASSAIPRNTEAFF	-	TRBV5-1	TRBJ1-1	-
TGTGCCAGCAGCCCGATGGCGGGAGGCACCTACGAGCAGTACTTC	CASSPMAGGTYEQYF	medium-sized	TRBV7-9	TRBJ2-7	TRBD2
TGTGCAACTAACAGGGCCATCGGCTACACCTTC	CATNRAIGYTF	-	TRBV7-2	TRBJ1-2	-
TGTGCCAGCAGTTCGAACAGGGGAACCCTAGCCAAAAACATTCAGTACTTC	CASSSNRGTLAKNIQYF	few	TRBV12-3/TRBV12-4	TRBJ2-4	TRBD1
TGCGCCAGCAGCTTGGCCGTCCCCGGGGAGCTGTTTTTT	CASSLAVPGELFF	few	TRBV5-1	TRBJ2-2	-
TGTGCCAGCAGCTTAGATCTAGGGGCCAAGGACAATGAGCAGTTCTTC	CASSLDLGAKDNEQFF	many	TRBV11-2	TRBJ2-1	-
TGTGCCAGCAGACCCAGCGGGGGGGGTAATGAGCAGTTCTTC	CASRPSGGGNEQFF	-	TRBV7-3	TRBJ2-1	TRBD2
TGCGCCAGCAGCCCGACCGGAGGGGGCTACGGTGGCTACACCTTC	CASSPTGGGYGGYTF	-	TRBV5-1	TRBJ1-2	TRBD1
TGTGCCAGTAGTATAGGAGGACTAGCGGGCTTTTTT	CASSIGGLAGFF	few	TRBV19	TRBJ2-3	TRBD2